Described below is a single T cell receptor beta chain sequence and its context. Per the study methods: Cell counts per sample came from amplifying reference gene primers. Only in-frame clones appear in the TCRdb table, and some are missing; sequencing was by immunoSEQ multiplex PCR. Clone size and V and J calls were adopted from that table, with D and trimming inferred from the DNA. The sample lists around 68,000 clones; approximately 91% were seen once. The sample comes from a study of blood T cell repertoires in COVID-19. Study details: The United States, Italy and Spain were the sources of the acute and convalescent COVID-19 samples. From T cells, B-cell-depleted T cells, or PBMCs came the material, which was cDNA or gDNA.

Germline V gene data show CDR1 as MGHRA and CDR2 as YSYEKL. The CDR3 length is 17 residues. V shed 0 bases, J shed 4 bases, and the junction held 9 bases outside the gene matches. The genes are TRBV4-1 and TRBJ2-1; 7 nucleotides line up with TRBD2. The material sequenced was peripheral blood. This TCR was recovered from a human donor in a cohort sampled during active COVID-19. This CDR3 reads CASSQDPGTTAYNEQFF. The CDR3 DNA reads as TGCGCCAGCAGCCAAGATCCCGGGACTACAGCTTACAATGAGCAGTTCTTC.